The TCR beta chain described here comes from a study of T cell responses to AZD1222 COVID-19 vaccine. Study-wide results and limits: Nearly half of unique spike-specific TCRs reportedly avoided B.1.351 and B.1.1.7 mutated regions.

The CDR3 is 14 amino acids. Per the germline V gene, CDR1 is MNHNS and CDR2 is SASEGT. Deletions cut 1 base from V and 9 bases from J, with 13 bases between. Remarks on this clone: Its specificity is unknown.

Assay used: immunoSEQ multiplex PCR; TCRdb lists only in-frame clones, some missing. The data hold over 150,000 clones, with 90% observed a single time. This material consisted of peripheral blood, taken on day 0 of AZD1222 vaccination. The chain couples TRBV6-1 to TRBJ1-5; tentatively, D is TRBD1 (5 bases). The TCR was taken from an adult in good health. The CDR3 nucleotides read TGTGCCAGCAGTGAAGTTGGGGAGGGACGGCCCCAGCATTTT. It codes for CASSEVGEGRPQHF.